This T cell receptor (beta chain) was captured in a study of T cell repertoires in cytomegalovirus infection. Across the whole study: In public TCR beta signatures, there were indications of both CMV infection and matching HLA type. Study conclusions and caveats: Cumulative frequency (of public TCR beta family members) identified carriers of CMV plus the relevant HLA. Ex vivo responses were dominated by HLA-C-restricted CMV-specific TCR beta clonotypes.

V lost 8 bases to trimming and J lost 4 bases; unmatched junction nucleotides: 7. CDR1 is SEHNR, CDR2 FQNEAQ, per germline (reference sequence). This CDR3 is built from 14 residues. Comments on this clonotype: Its antigen remains unidentified.

TCRdb independently ran MiXCR on the reads; one entry per CDR3 protein. This sample yields fewer than 550,000 distinct CDR3 sequences, of which approximately 31% are seen a single time; about an eighth belongs to the top ten. Sequencing was carried out using PBMCs. The chain combines TRBV7-9 with TRBJ2-2, with 7 bases aligning to TRBD1. The receptor's source is a human donor in good health (CMV status not recorded). Some clones in this sample may be carry-over from other donors' samples. The CDR3 DNA is TGTGCCAGCTTCACAGGGGAACGCACCGGGGAGCTGTTTTTT. It yields the protein CASFTGERTGELFF.